The 27 T cell receptor beta chains given below trace back to one sample, sequenced in a study of blood T cell repertoires in COVID-19. Here immunoSEQ multiplex PCR was the method, and the copy in TCRdb shows in-frame clones only, minus some. The sample consists of about 200,000 clones, 81% of them appearing once. Specimen: peripheral blood. These receptors were obtained from an elderly woman with acute or convalescent COVID-19.

V gene TRBV5-6 combines with J gene TRBJ2-5, with D possibly matching TRBD2 (5 bases). Germline V gives CDR1 SGHDT, CDR2 YYEEEE. V lost 2 bases to trimming and J lost 2 bases, with 19 bases between them. The CDR3 contains 17 residues. CDR3: CASSLEGEPRHQETQYF. The CDR3 region has the DNA TGTGCCAGCAGCTTAGAGGGAGAGCCCCGTCATCAAGAGACCCAGTACTTC.

This clone was picked up one time. The genes are TRBV28 and TRBJ2-2; D remains unclear. Germline V CDR1 and CDR2: MDHEN, SYDVKM. This CDR3 is 12 amino acids long. Trimming shortened V by 1 base and J by 6 bases, and 3 bases separated the two germline ends. The CDR3 here is CASSLSAGELFF. CDR3 nucleotide sequence: TGTGCCAGCAGTTTATCCGCCGGGGAGCTGTTTTTT.

V is TRBV5-4 and J is TRBJ2-7; 7 positions match TRBD1. Germline assignment: CDR1 SGHNT and CDR2 YYREEE (reference sequence). This CDR3 comprises 14 residues. With 5 bases clipped from V and 1 base from J, the junction kept 6 bases outside the gene matches. The CDR3 DNA reads as TGTGCCAGCAGTAGGACAGGTGGATCCTACGAGCAGTACTTC. Translating it yields CASSRTGGSYEQYF. The full variable domain, with the rest looked up from reference TRBV5-4 and TRBJ2-7, is ETGVTQSPTHLIKTRGQQVTLRCSSQSGHNTVSWYQQALGQGPQFIFQYYREEENGRGNFPPRFSGLQFPNYSSELNVNALELDDSALYLCASSRTGGSYEQYFGPGTRLTVT.

The J gene is TRBJ2-7, the V gene TRBV6-5; 8 nucleotides match TRBD2. The length of the CDR3 is 14 residues. V shed 7 bases and J 4 bases; nucleotides not matched to a gene: 9. Looked up from germline, CDR1 is MNHEY and CDR2 is SVGAGI. For the CDR3, the DNA is TGTGCCAGCAAAGGAGGGACTAGTGTATACGAGCAGTACTTC. Protein: CASKGGTSVYEQYF.

This chain uses TRBV4-2 with TRBJ2-5; tentative D call: TRBD1 (6 bases). CDR3 size: 16 residues. The V gene's germline CDR1 is LGHNA and CDR2 YNFKEQ. The V end was cut by 0 bases, the J end by 5 bases, with 16 bases between. The CDR3 reads CASSQDRLGARETQYF. The DNA for the CDR3 is TGTGCCAGCAGCCAAGATCGTTTGGGGGCCCGGGAGACCCAGTACTTC.

V is TRBV30 and J is TRBJ1-5; D perhaps matches TRBD1 (5 bases). Trimming pared 2 bases from V and 4 bases from J, leaving 18 bases between. CDR3 size: 16 residues. The germline V gene has CDR1 GTSNPN and CDR2 SVGIG (reference sequence). The CDR3 DNA sequence: TGTGCCTGGAGTCCAGGGCCGGGACTCGGGAATCAGCCCCAGCATTTT. Residues: CAWSPGPGLGNQPQHF.

V gene TRBV5-1 combines with J gene TRBJ1-1, with 7 bases fitting TRBD1. The CDR3 runs 14 residues. The germline CDR1 and CDR2 sequences are SGHRS and YFSETQ. The V and J ends lost 3 bases and 2 bases, in that order; junction bases with no gene match: 4. Here the CDR3 reads CASSSQGGNTEAFF. CDR3 bases: TGCGCCAGCAGCTCCCAGGGGGGAAACACTGAAGCTTTCTTT.

The chain has TRBV5-6 and TRBJ2-4; TRBD2 agrees at 12 bases. J gave up 7 bases and V 4 bases, and 3 bases lay outside the gene matches. The CDR3 length is 14 residues. Germline V CDR1 and CDR2: SGHDT, YYEEEE. CDR3 nucleotide sequence: TGTGCCAGCAGCCCCGGGACTAGCGGGAACATTCAGTACTTC. Its translation: CASSPGTSGNIQYF.

The gene calls are TRBV5-1 and TRBJ2-5, with a weak D call TRBD1 (5 bases). The CDR3 is 14 residues long. The germline gives CDR1 SGHRS, CDR2 YFSETQ. With 0 bases removed from V and 5 bases from J, the gap between germline ends came to 11 bases. CDR3 region: CASSLDLGRETQYF. In DNA, the CDR3 is TGCGCCAGCAGCTTGGATTTGGGGCGGGAGACCCAGTACTTC.

This clone was observed at least ten times. CDR3 coding DNA: TGTGCCAGTAGTCCCCAGGACAGAAAGTACGAGCAGTACTTC. It specifies CASSPQDRKYEQYF. This chain uses TRBV19 with TRBJ2-7; a weak D match, TRBD1 (6 bases). V shed 5 bases and J shed 4 bases, with 15 bases lying between them. Germline CDR1 LNHDA, CDR2 SQIVND (reference sequence). This CDR3 spans 14 amino acids.

This clone occurred a few times. The gene calls are TRBV19 and TRBJ1-5; D gene unclear. Germline CDR1 LNHDA, CDR2 SQIVND (reference sequence). Deletions cut 3 bases from V and 0 bases from J, with 6 bases between. CDR3 length: 14 amino acids. The CDR3, as DNA: TGTGCCAGTAGTATCCAGAATAGCAATCAGCCCCAGCATTTT. It is translated as CASSIQNSNQPQHF. The variable domain in full, completed from reference TRBV19 and TRBJ1-5, reads DGGITQSPKYLFRKEGQNVTLSCEQNLNHDAMYWYRQDPGQGLRLIYYSQIVNDFQKGDIAEGYSVSREKKESFPLTVTSAQKNPTAFYLCASSIQNSNQPQHFGDGTRLSIL.

The chain carries TRBV3-1 (or the pseudogene TRBV3-2) and TRBJ1-1, with D tentatively TRBD1 (5 bases). Trimming shortened V by 1 base and J by 6 bases, and 18 bases separated the two germline ends. CDR3 length equals 16 residues. Germline lookup yields CDR1 LGHDT and CDR2 YNNKEL (reference sequence). The CDR3 is CASSQGGGVGSAEAFF. The CDR3 region has the DNA TGTGCCAGCAGCCAAGGGGGAGGGGTCGGGTCCGCTGAAGCTTTCTTT.

This clone was counted between two and nine times. The rearrangement joins TRBV10-3 to TRBJ1-5; 9 nucleotides agree with TRBD1. V gave up 10 bases and J gave up 2 bases; unmatched junction bases: 6. This CDR3 has 14 amino acids. Germline CDR1 is ENHRY and CDR2 is SYGVKD. The CDR3 coding sequence is TGTGCCACCTCGACAGGGGGACGCAATCAGCCCCAGCATTTT. Amino acid sequence: CATSTGGRNQPQHF.

This chain connects TRBV11-2 to TRBJ2-7; a possible D gene is TRBD1 (5 bases). Germline assignment: CDR1 SGHAT and CDR2 FQNNGV. Trimming cost V 0 bases and J 2 bases, with 8 bases left between them. The CDR3 totals 14 residues. The CDR3 is CASSLDRRAYEQYF. The CDR3 coding sequence is TGTGCCAGCAGCTTAGACCGCAGGGCCTACGAGCAGTACTTC.

This clone was counted between two and nine times. The chain links TRBV27 to TRBJ1-3; 7 bases are a match to TRBD1. CDR1 MNHEY and CDR2 SMNVEV come from the germline V gene (reference sequence). This CDR3 is 15 amino acids long. Trimming removed 5 bases from V and 1 base from J; junction bases left unmatched: 5. For the CDR3, the DNA is TGTGCCAGCAGTCCGGGGACAGCTTCTGGAAACACCATATATTTT. Translation gives CASSPGTASGNTIYF.

The chain joins TRBV5-1 to TRBJ2-1; 7 bases agree with TRBD2. V shed 0 bases, J shed 2 bases, and the junction held 5 bases outside the gene matches. CDR1 is SGHRS and CDR2 is YFSETQ in the germline V gene. The CDR3 has 16 amino acids. The CDR3 nucleotides are TGCGCCAGCAGCTTGGCCGGGGGGTCCCCCTACAATGAGCAGTTCTTC. Protein product: CASSLAGGSPYNEQFF.

The rearrangement links TRBV30 to TRBJ2-3, with 10 bases matching TRBD2. This CDR3 comprises 14 residues. The V and J ends lost 4 bases and 2 bases, in that order; junction bases with no gene match: 3. Per germline, CDR1 GTSNPN and CDR2 SVGIG (reference sequence). CDR3 bases: TGTGCCTGGACTAGCGGGAGCGTCACAGATACGCAGTATTTT. As protein: CAWTSGSVTDTQYF.

The sample holds one count of this clone. This sequence joins TRBV14 and TRBJ1-1; 8 nucleotides line up with TRBD1. The germline CDR1 and CDR2 sequences are SGHDN and FVKESK. This CDR3 spans 16 amino acids. Trimming took 0 bases from V and 4 from J; bases not matched to a gene: 7. The CDR3 bases are TGTGCCAGCAGCCAAGATTGGACAGGGAGAGGCACTGAAGCTTTCTTT. This sequence encodes CASSQDWTGRGTEAFF. The entire variable domain, with the rest obtained from reference TRBV14 and TRBJ1-1, is as follows: EAGVTQFPSHSVIEKGQTVTLRCDPISGHDNLYWYRRVMGKEIKFLLHFVKESKQDESGMPNNRFLAERTGGTYSTLKVQPAELEDSGVYFCASSQDWTGRGTEAFFGQGTRLTVV.

In the case of this clone: At one end the junction does not follow the germline gene, possibly because of a read error. The V call is TRBV5-6, the J call TRBJ2-1; 8 bases align to TRBD1. Germline-derived CDR1 and CDR2 are SGHDT and YYEEEE. The CDR3 is made up of 14 amino acids. CDR3 DNA: TGTGCCAGCGATCCAGGGGGCTTAGTGCAGGAGCAGATCTTC. Its translation is CASDPGGLVQEQIF.

V usage is TRBV10-3 and J usage is TRBJ2-1; TRBD2 is a possible D gene (6 bases). Trimming removed 11 bases at V and 8 bases at J, with 19 bases between. Per the germline V gene, CDR1 is ENHRY and CDR2 is SYGVKD. The CDR3 consists of 13 residues. The CDR3 sequence is CASQNQGGDEQFF. The DNA for the CDR3 is TGTGCCTCCCAGAATCAAGGAGGGGATGAGCAGTTCTTC.

In this sample, this clone turned up a few times. The rearrangement joins TRBV5-6 to TRBJ1-2; no clear D. V lost 1 base to trimming and J lost 3 bases, with 13 bases between them. CDR1 and CDR2 from the germline V gene are SGHDT and YYEEEE. This CDR3 comprises 15 residues. CDR3 DNA sequence: TGTGCCAGCAGCTTGATGCCAGGTGCATACTATGGCTACACCTTC. It is translated as CASSLMPGAYYGYTF.

The chain combines TRBV3-1 (or the pseudogene TRBV3-2) with TRBJ1-2; D remains unclear. The ends were cut back, 1 base at V and 6 bases at J, with 15 bases in the middle. CDR1 LGHDT and CDR2 YNNKEL come from the germline V gene (reference sequence). The CDR3 loop spans 15 amino acids. In nucleotides, the CDR3 is TGTGCCAGCAGCCAAGTAGCGGAGGGAGGGCATGGCTACACCTTC. Amino acids: CASSQVAEGGHGYTF.

V gene TRBV28 combines with J gene TRBJ2-7, with 13 nucleotides matching TRBD2. With 6 bases clipped from V and 2 bases from J, the junction kept 10 bases outside the gene matches. This CDR3 has 17 amino acids. CDR1 is MDHEN, CDR2 SYDVKM, per germline. CDR3 coding DNA: TGTGCCAGCAGGGTGACTAGCGGGGGGCAACCTACCTACGAGCAGTACTTC. It yields the protein CASRVTSGGQPTYEQYF.

The chain has TRBV18 and TRBJ2-3; 9 positions agree with TRBD1. Trimming took 3 bases from V and 6 from J; bases not matched to a gene: 7. CDR1 KGHSH and CDR2 LQKENI come from the germline V gene. There are 15 residues in the CDR3. In nucleotides, the CDR3 is TGTGCCAGCTCACCTCCGGGACAGGGTTCCGATACGCAGTATTTT. Protein product: CASSPPGQGSDTQYF.

The chain couples TRBV11-2 to TRBJ2-5; D might be TRBD1 (7 bases). V gave up 1 base and J gave up 2 bases, with 8 bases separating them. This CDR3 comprises 14 residues. Germline lookup yields CDR1 SGHAT and CDR2 FQNNGV. The CDR3 spells CASSLAGGQETQYF. DNA of the CDR3: TGTGCCAGCAGCTTAGCAGGGGGGCAAGAGACCCAGTACTTC. Full variable domain (outside the CDR3, taken from reference TRBV11-2 and TRBJ2-5): EAGVAQSPRYKIIEKRQSVAFWCNPISGHATLYWYQQILGQGPKLLIQFQNNGVVDDSQLPKDRFSAERLKGVDSTLKIQPAKLEDSAVYLCASSLAGGQETQYFGPGTRLLVL.

V gene TRBV6-5 combines with J gene TRBJ2-1; 10 bases match TRBD2. The CDR3 runs 15 residues. With 9 bases clipped from V and 4 bases from J, the junction kept 9 bases outside the gene matches. CDR1 is MNHEY, CDR2 SVGAGI, per germline. CDR3 in amino acids: CASTFLAGEYNEQFF. In nucleotides, the CDR3 is TGTGCCAGTACATTTCTAGCGGGAGAATACAATGAGCAGTTCTTC.

A word on this clone: The sample carries other DNA sequences with the same CDR3. The J gene is TRBJ1-2, the V gene TRBV3-1 (or the pseudogene TRBV3-2); 8 bases are shared with TRBD1. The CDR3 extends over 16 amino acids. Germline V lookup: CDR1 LGHDT, CDR2 YNNKEL (reference sequence). Trimming removed 4 bases from V and 2 bases from J; junction bases left unmatched: 9. CDR3 sequence reads: CASSPGTGDLNYGYTF. CDR3 in DNA: TGTGCCAGCAGCCCCGGGACAGGAGACCTAAACTATGGCTACACCTTC.